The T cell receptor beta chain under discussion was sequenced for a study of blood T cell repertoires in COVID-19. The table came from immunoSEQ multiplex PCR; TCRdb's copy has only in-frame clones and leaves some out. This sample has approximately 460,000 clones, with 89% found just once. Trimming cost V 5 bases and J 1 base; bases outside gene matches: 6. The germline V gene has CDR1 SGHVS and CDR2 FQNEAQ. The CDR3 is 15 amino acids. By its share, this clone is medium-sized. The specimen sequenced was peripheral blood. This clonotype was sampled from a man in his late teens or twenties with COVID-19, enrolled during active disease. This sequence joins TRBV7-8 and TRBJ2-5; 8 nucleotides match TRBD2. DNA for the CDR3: TGTGCCAGCAGCCCACCGAGCGGGGGCCAAGAGACCCAGTACTTC. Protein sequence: CASSPPSGGQETQYF.